A single sample gave rise to the 25 T cell receptor beta chains below, sequenced in a study of blood T cell repertoires in COVID-19. Profiled with immunoSEQ multiplex PCR; TCRdb holds only in-frame clones, not every one. Among about 78,000 clones listed, roughly 86% were seen once. Sequenced sample: peripheral blood. These receptors came from a man aged 50 or older with active or convalescent COVID-19.

The chain combines TRBV7-9 with TRBJ2-3; 10 nucleotides line up with TRBD2. The germline V gene encodes CDR1 SEHNR and CDR2 FQNEAQ (reference sequence). The CDR3 is made up of 15 amino acids. The V gene end was trimmed by 5 bases and the J gene end by 5 bases; junction bases not matched to a gene: 7. The CDR3 spells CASSPAGGRGDTQYF. Here the CDR3 DNA reads TGTGCCAGCAGCCCAGCGGGGGGGCGGGGAGATACGCAGTATTTT.

V and J are TRBV5-1 and TRBJ2-1; 11 nucleotides align to TRBD2. Trimming cost V 3 bases and J 8 bases; bases outside gene matches: 7. Germline V gene lookup returns CDR1 SGHRS and CDR2 YFSETQ. The CDR3 is 15 amino acids. CDR3 residues: CASSSGASGGYEQFF. The CDR3 bases are TGCGCCAGCAGCTCTGGCGCTAGCGGGGGGTATGAGCAGTTCTTC.

The genes are TRBV29-1 and TRBJ2-3; 8 bases fit TRBD1. Trimming took 7 bases from V and 11 from J; bases not matched to a gene: 5. Germline values: CDR1 SQVTM, CDR2 ANQGSEA. There are 10 residues in the CDR3. The CDR3 coding sequence is TGCAGCGGGTCGACAGGGGTGCAGTATTTT. Its translation is CSGSTGVQYF.

The chain employs TRBV18 and TRBJ1-1, with D unclear. The germline CDR1 and CDR2 sequences are KGHSH and LQKENI. Trimming shortened V by 3 bases and J by 3 bases, and 8 bases separated the two germline ends. The CDR3 is 13 amino acids. The CDR3 bases are TGTGCCAGCTCACCCGTCGGGGACACTGAAGCTTTCTTT. As protein: CASSPVGDTEAFF.

V and J are TRBV27 and TRBJ1-2; D is possibly TRBD1 (6 bases). Looked up from germline, CDR1 is MNHEY and CDR2 is SMNVEV (reference sequence). The CDR3 runs to 15 residues. Trimming left V 0 bases short and J 4 bases short, with 12 bases between. The CDR3 loop is CASSLSAGEGYGYTF. In DNA, the CDR3 is TGTGCCAGCAGTTTATCCGCAGGGGAAGGCTATGGCTACACCTTC.

V usage is TRBV5-6 and J usage is TRBJ2-5; TRBD2 agrees at 9 bases. CDR1 and CDR2 (germline): SGHDT, YYEEEE. The CDR3 totals 15 residues. V was pared by 4 bases and J by 0 bases, with 4 bases of the junction left unmatched. This CDR3 is CASSLAGTYQETQYF. The CDR3 region has the DNA TGTGCCAGCAGCCTAGCGGGGACGTACCAAGAGACCCAGTACTTC. Combining the CDR3 with reference TRBV5-6 and TRBJ2-5 gives the whole variable domain DAGVTQSPTHLIKTRGQQVTLRCSPKSGHDTVSWYQQALGQGPQFIFQYYEEEERQRGNFPDRFSGHQFPNYSSELNVNALLLGDSALYLCASSLAGTYQETQYFGPGTRLLVL.

This chain joins TRBV29-1 and TRBJ2-7, with 8 positions matching TRBD2. CDR1 and CDR2 from the germline V gene are SQVTM and ANQGSEA. V shed 4 bases and J 1 base; nucleotides not matched to a gene: 9. This CDR3 has 15 amino acids. In DNA form, the CDR3 reads TGCAGCGTTGTAACCCCGGGGGGGGGATCCTACGAGCAGTACTTC. It codes for CSVVTPGGGSYEQYF.

The CDR3 protein is CASSVAEGGRATQYF. CDR3 coding DNA: TGTGCCAGCAGCGTGGCAGAGGGCGGGAGGGCGACCCAGTACTTC. The chain recombines TRBV9 with TRBJ2-5; 9 nucleotides agree with TRBD2. This CDR3 comprises 15 residues. Looked up from germline, CDR1 is SGDLS and CDR2 is YYNGEE. Trimming removed 2 bases from V and 7 bases from J; junction bases left unmatched: 9.

The rearrangement links TRBV10-3 to TRBJ2-5, with TRBD1 identical over 9 bases. V shed 2 bases and J 5 bases; nucleotides not matched to a gene: 3. CDR3 length: 14 residues. Germline V CDR1 and CDR2: ENHRY, SYGVKD. The CDR3: CAISEPGQGETQYF. Here the CDR3 DNA reads TGTGCCATCAGTGAGCCCGGACAGGGGGAGACCCAGTACTTC.

This clone came up a few times. The V and J genes are TRBV20-1 and TRBJ2-7; D is ambiguous. This CDR3 spans 12 amino acids. Germline V gene data show CDR1 as DFQATT and CDR2 as SNEGSKA (reference sequence). V was clipped by 3 bases and J by 5 bases, with 11 bases between them. CDR3 sequence (DNA): TGCAGTGCTAGTAGTAGCTCGGACGAGCAGTACTTC. Protein product: CSASSSSDEQYF.

The V call is TRBV7-2, the J call TRBJ2-7; the D gene is possibly TRBD1 (6 bases). V lost 2 bases, J lost 4 bases, and 9 bases lay in between. The CDR3 loop spans 13 amino acids. Per the germline V gene, CDR1 is SGHTA and CDR2 is FQGNSA. The CDR3 here is CASSLQGGYEQYF. CDR3 DNA sequence: TGTGCCAGCAGCTTACAAGGGGGTTACGAGCAGTACTTC.

The V and J genes are TRBV4-3 and TRBJ2-3; 7 bases fit TRBD1. The length of the CDR3 is 15 residues. CDR1 is LGHNA, CDR2 YSLEER, per germline. V was clipped by 1 base and J by 4 bases; unmatched bases: 5. The CDR3 nucleotides read TGCGCCAGCAGCCAAGGACAGGGTCGGGCAGATACGCAGTATTTT. Protein sequence: CASSQGQGRADTQYF.

The V call is TRBV11-2, the J call TRBJ1-3; 7 bases line up with TRBD1. The germline V gene encodes CDR1 SGHAT and CDR2 FQNNGV. The V segment lost 9 bases and the J segment 3 bases; nucleotides outside the gene matches: 11. This CDR3 spans 15 amino acids. In DNA, the CDR3 is TGTGCCAGTTCGGACAGGCCCGGGAATGGAAACACCATATATTTT. This codes for CASSDRPGNGNTIYF.

The V gene is TRBV3-1 (or the pseudogene TRBV3-2), the J gene TRBJ2-3; 9 bases fit TRBD2. Germline V lookup: CDR1 LGHDT, CDR2 YNNKEL (reference sequence). There are 17 residues in the CDR3. J gave up 0 bases and V 1 base, and 5 bases lay outside the gene matches. The CDR3 nucleotides are TGTGCCAGCAGCCAAGGGGCGGGGGGGCCGAGCACAGATACGCAGTATTTT. It yields the protein CASSQGAGGPSTDTQYF.

A few counts support this clone. The chain couples TRBV9 to TRBJ2-2, with 12 positions matching TRBD2. The CDR3 contains 20 residues. The J segment lost 3 bases and the V segment lost 4 bases, leaving 16 bases of the junction unmatched. Germline assignment: CDR1 SGDLS and CDR2 YYNGEE. The CDR3 is CASSSPGRLAGATHTGELFF. DNA of the CDR3: TGTGCCAGCAGCTCCCCGGGGCGACTAGCGGGGGCCACTCACACCGGGGAGCTGTTTTTT.

The V and J genes are TRBV6-2 or TRBV6-3 and TRBJ2-7; 7 positions match TRBD1. V gave up 6 bases and J gave up 6 bases; unmatched junction bases: 8. The CDR3 runs to 13 residues. The V gene's germline CDR1 is MNHEY and CDR2 SVGEGT. The CDR3 coding sequence is TGTGCCAGCAGCAAAACAGGGGAACGCGAGCAGTACTTC. Protein sequence: CASSKTGEREQYF.

This clone showed up just a few times. The chain joins TRBV4-1 to TRBJ1-5; no reliable D call. The CDR3 covers 13 residues. V lost 0 bases, J lost 7 bases, and 7 bases lay in between. Germline CDR1 reads MGHRA; CDR2 reads YSYEKL. The CDR3 loop reads CASSQDSGQPQHF. CDR3 DNA: TGCGCCAGCAGCCAAGATTCAGGACAGCCCCAGCATTTT.

The rearrangement links TRBV19 to TRBJ2-1, with 13 positions matching TRBD2. J lost 5 bases, V lost 5 bases, and 6 bases had no gene match. Germline-derived CDR1 and CDR2 are LNHDA and SQIVND (reference sequence). This CDR3 has 16 residues. The CDR3 loop is CASSFWTSGGDNEQFF. The DNA of the CDR3 is TGTGCCAGTAGTTTCTGGACTAGCGGGGGAGACAATGAGCAGTTCTTC.

V usage is TRBV25-1 and J usage is TRBJ2-1; D is possibly TRBD1 (5 bases). Trimming took off 9 bases at V and 6 bases at J, with 21 bases between the two ends. CDR1 is MGHDK and CDR2 is SYGVNS in the germline V gene. The CDR3 is made up of 15 amino acids. This chain's CDR3 is CASGVIDSLVNEQFF. As DNA, the CDR3 is TGTGCCAGTGGGGTCATAGACAGTCTCGTCAATGAGCAGTTCTTC.

This chain joins TRBV30 and TRBJ1-3; D is unclear. V dropped 0 bases and J dropped 0 bases, with 6 bases sitting between them. Germline assignment: CDR1 GTSNPN and CDR2 SVGIG (reference sequence). The CDR3 sequence is 14 residues long. The DNA of the CDR3 is TGTGCCTGGAGTGTACAGAACTCTGGAAACACCATATATTTT. It translates to CAWSVQNSGNTIYF.

This clone was seen more than once but under ten times. Within the sample, other DNA sequences also encode this same CDR3. This chain connects TRBV20-1 to TRBJ2-7, with 8 bases fitting TRBD2. Germline V lookup: CDR1 DFQATT, CDR2 SNEGSKA (reference sequence). CDR3 size: 11 residues. V shed 6 bases and J 5 bases; nucleotides not matched to a gene: 3. The CDR3: CSATSGHEQYF. The CDR3 DNA is TGCAGTGCAACTAGCGGCCACGAGCAGTACTTC.

V gene TRBV5-5 combines with J gene TRBJ2-7; 7 nucleotides agree with TRBD1. Germline CDR1 and CDR2: SGHKS and YYEKEE (reference sequence). The CDR3 runs 17 residues. The J segment lost 1 base and the V segment lost 4 bases, leaving 14 bases of the junction unmatched. DNA for the CDR3: TGTGCCAGCAGCCTAAGTGAAGGGGGCAGGAGGTCCTACGAGCAGTACGTC. Amino acid sequence: CASSLSEGGRRSYEQYV.

The chain is built from TRBV28 and TRBJ1-4; D is perhaps TRBD1 (6 bases). Looked up from germline, CDR1 is MDHEN and CDR2 is SYDVKM. V lost 2 bases and J lost 7, with 14 bases in between. The CDR3 has 15 amino acids. The CDR3 loop is CASSLSGGASEKLFF. The CDR3 coding sequence is TGTGCCAGCAGTTTAAGTGGGGGGGCGAGTGAAAAACTGTTTTTT.

The chain recombines TRBV2 with TRBJ2-5; TRBD1 matches 10 bases. This CDR3 is built from 18 residues. The V gene end was trimmed by 5 bases and the J gene end by 2 bases; junction bases not matched to a gene: 14. The germline gives CDR1 SNHLY, CDR2 FYNNEI. CDR3 nucleotide sequence: TGTGCCAGCAGTTCCCCGGGACAGGGGTTTGCCCTACAAGAGACCCAGTACTTC. Translation gives CASSSPGQGFALQETQYF.

V usage is TRBV7-9 and J usage is TRBJ2-7; tentatively, D is TRBD2 (5 bases). V was cut by 5 bases and J by 4 bases, with 12 bases left in between. This CDR3 has 13 amino acids. CDR1 SEHNR and CDR2 FQNEAQ come from the germline V gene (reference sequence). DNA for the CDR3: TGTGCCAGCAGCCCGAGCTCGGGGTACGAGCAGTACGTC. This encodes CASSPSSGYEQYV.